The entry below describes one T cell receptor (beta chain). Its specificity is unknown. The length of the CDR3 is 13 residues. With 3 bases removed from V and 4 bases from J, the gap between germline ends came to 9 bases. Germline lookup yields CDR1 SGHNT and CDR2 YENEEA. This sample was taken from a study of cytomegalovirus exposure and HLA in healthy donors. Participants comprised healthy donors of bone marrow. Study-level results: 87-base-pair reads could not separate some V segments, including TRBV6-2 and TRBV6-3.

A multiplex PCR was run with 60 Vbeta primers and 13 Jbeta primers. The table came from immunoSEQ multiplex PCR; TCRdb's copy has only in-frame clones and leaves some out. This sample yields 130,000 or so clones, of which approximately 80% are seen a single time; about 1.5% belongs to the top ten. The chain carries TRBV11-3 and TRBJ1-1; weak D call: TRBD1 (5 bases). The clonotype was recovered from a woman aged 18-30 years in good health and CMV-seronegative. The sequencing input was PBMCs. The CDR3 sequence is CASSFSGGTEAFF. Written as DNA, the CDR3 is TGTGCCAGCAGCTTCTCGGGGGGCACTGAAGCTTTCTTT.